The entry that follows covers one T cell receptor beta chain sequence. The specificity of this receptor is unknown. No much larger clone is present one base from it, and per-base qualities are unavailable. Amplification of TCR beta CDR3 regions was carried out from RNA transcripts. A first-round RT-PCR of the TCR CDR3 used the HTBI primer set with the Qiagen OneStep RT-PCR kit. A second multiplex PCR round built the libraries, followed by size selection and purification. The libraries were sequenced on an Illumina HiSeq2000 using paired-end 100 bp reads. The authors processed their data as follows. SOAPnuke was used to process the raw data, with reads discarded if the reads contained adapters or uncalled bases, had a mean Phred below 15, or lacked an exact constant-primer or identifier match. COPE v1.2.5 was used to merge the high-quality paired reads, and each unique nucleotide sequence was defined as a clonotype. MiTCR v1.1 was used to align clonotypes to the IMGT TRBV, TRBD and TRBJ reference segments. The analysis was restricted to V-J combinations with a frequency above 0.0001, which together covered 98% to 99.2% of the repertoires. The TCS score was defined as F50 (clonal expansion) divided by E x V (chaos), with BLOSUM62-based TCRdist calculated between CDR3 peptides within each V-J. Welch's t-statistics and random forest reduced fewer than 600 V-J features to 10 to 15, which were used in a naive Bayes classifier (R e1071). TCRdb ran its own pipeline on the public reads, namely fastp trimming at Q25 and MiXCR clone calling, and kept in-frame beta chains. Every CDR3 protein is listed once, alongside the most common genes and DNA of its rows. These V and J calls are TCRdb output, not the study's own analysis. The sample table lists about 640,000 distinct CDR3 sequences, roughly 20% of them with a count of one. The ten top clones hold more than 30% of the sample.

These data belong to a study of T cells in Graves' hyperthyroidism and ophthalmopathy (dated by TCRdb to between 2018 and 2021). Regarding the research as a whole: Peripheral blood samples were taken at the time of initial diagnosis, prior to any treatment. To identify TCR V-J signatures that set the groups apart, the researchers used a discovery cohort of about a hundred patients, made up of some 41 with Graves' ophthalmopathy and approximately 57 with stable Graves' hyperthyroidism. Whether ophthalmopathy could be predicted prospectively was tested in an independent validation cohort made up of under 20 hyperthyroidism patients plus 17 patients who later progressed to ophthalmopathy. The 100 discovery patients were randomly divided into training and test sets at a 7:3 ratio. The study also compared thyroid tissue and blood T-cell repertoires from several Graves' hyperthyroidism patients. Once sampling was done, hyperthyroidism patients were given methimazole at a starting dose of 30 mg daily, whereas ophthalmopathy patients were given high-dose intravenous methylprednisolone. TCR Vbeta CDR3 sequencing of roughly 140 peripheral blood samples (under 45 ophthalmopathy, roughly 74 hyperthyroidism and roughly 17 progressor patients) is reported in the paper. What the authors observed across the whole study: In validation, the model predicted progression to ophthalmopathy with around 71% sensitivity and roughly 72% specificity, a median of 6.5 months before onset. Sample size was not statistically predetermined, and investigators were not blinded to group allocation. In cross-validation, a model built on a 13 V-J signature told ophthalmopathy apart from stable hyperthyroidism with approximately 90% sensitivity and about 81% specificity, and in testing the same model reached 80%/75%. Most expanded thyroid clonotypes (frequency above 0.001) were also detected in blood, suggesting blood repertoires may reflect thyroid immune responses.

Ophthalmopathy patients had moderately to severely active disease, with a Clinical Activity Score of 3 or more, a NOSPECS grade of 4 or more, and a disease duration of less than 3 months. Patients with uncontrolled infections, other autoimmune diseases, pregnancy or lactation were excluded. Clinical symptoms, serum thyroxine and TRAb, thyroid ultrasound, and orbital computed tomography formed the basis for the diagnoses. Ficoll-Paque density gradient centrifugation was used to isolate PBMCs from about 10 ml of fresh peripheral blood. Trizol reagent was used to extract total RNA, and RNA quality was then checked on an Agilent 2100 Bioanalyzer. The germline V gene yields ENHRY for CDR1 and SYGVKD for CDR2. V is cut by 6 bases and J by 4 bases, and the space between the germline ends is 18 bases. Counted from cysteine to phenylalanine, this CDR3 has 16 amino acids. Of all the DNA, just the CDR3 is kept, 48 bases in frame from base 1.

The sample was blood. The chain is assembled from TRBV10-3 and TRBJ2-2, with the D call perhaps TRBD1 or TRBD2, each one matching 5 bases. The source of this sequence is a man younger than 40 with Graves' ophthalmopathy. The CDR3 reads CAIRRTFPGGTGELFF. DNA sequence: TGTGCCATCAGGAGGACGTTCCCTGGGGGCACCGGGGAGCTGTTTTTT.